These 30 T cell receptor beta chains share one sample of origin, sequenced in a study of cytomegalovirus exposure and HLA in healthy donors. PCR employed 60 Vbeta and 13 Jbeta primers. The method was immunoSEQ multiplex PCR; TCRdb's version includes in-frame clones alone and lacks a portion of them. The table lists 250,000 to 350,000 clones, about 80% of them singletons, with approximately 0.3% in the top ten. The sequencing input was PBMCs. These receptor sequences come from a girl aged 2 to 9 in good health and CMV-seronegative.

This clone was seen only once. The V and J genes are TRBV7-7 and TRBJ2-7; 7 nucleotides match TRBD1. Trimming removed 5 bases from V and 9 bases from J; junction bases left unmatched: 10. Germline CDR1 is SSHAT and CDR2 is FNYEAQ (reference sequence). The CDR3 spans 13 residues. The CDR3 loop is CASSDRVSGPQYF. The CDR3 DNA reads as TGTGCCAGCAGCGACAGGGTATCAGGCCCGCAGTACTTC.

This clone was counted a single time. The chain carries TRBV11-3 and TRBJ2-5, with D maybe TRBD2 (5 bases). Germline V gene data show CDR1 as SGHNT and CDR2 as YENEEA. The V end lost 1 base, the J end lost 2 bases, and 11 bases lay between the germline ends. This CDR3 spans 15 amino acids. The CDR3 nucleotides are TGTGCCAGCAGCTTAGGCGGGTACGGGCAAGAGACCCAGTACTTC. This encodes CASSLGGYGQETQYF.

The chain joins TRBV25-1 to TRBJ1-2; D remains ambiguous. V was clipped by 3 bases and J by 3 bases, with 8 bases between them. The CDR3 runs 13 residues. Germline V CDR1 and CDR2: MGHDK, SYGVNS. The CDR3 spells CASSDQAYYGYTF. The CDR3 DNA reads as TGTGCCAGCAGTGATCAAGCCTACTATGGCTACACCTTC.

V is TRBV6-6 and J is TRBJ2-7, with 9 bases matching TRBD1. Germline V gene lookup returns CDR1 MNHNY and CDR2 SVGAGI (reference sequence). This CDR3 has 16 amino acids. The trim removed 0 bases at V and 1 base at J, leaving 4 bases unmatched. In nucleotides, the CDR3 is TGTGCCAGCAGTTACTCGAAGACAGGGGGGTCCTACGAGCAGTACTTC. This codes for CASSYSKTGGSYEQYF.

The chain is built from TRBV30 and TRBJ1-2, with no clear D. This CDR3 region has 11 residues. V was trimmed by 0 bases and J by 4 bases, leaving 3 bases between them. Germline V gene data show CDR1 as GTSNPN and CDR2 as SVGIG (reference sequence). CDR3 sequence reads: CAWSVAYGYTF. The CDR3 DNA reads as TGTGCCTGGAGTGTAGCCTATGGCTACACCTTC.

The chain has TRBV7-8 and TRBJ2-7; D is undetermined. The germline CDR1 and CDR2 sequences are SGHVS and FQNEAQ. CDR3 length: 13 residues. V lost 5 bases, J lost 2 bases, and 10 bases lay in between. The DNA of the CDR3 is TGTGCCAGCAGCCTTTCCCGTACCTACGAGCAGTACTTC. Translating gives CASSLSRTYEQYF.

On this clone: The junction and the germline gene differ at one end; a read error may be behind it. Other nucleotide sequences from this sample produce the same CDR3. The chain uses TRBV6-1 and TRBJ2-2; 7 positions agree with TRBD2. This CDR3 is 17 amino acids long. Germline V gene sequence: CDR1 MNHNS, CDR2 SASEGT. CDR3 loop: CASSEALIFLASGELFF. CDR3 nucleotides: TGTGCCAGCAGTGAAGCGCTGATTTTCCTAGCCAGCGGGGAGCTGTTCTTT.

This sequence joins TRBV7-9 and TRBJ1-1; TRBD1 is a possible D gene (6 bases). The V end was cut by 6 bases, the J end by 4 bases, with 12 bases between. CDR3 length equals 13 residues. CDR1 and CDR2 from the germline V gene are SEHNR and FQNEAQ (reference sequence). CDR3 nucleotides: TGTGCCAGCAGACACAGGGCGGGCACTGAAGCTTTCTTT. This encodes CASRHRAGTEAFF. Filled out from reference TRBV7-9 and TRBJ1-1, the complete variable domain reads DTGVSQNPRHKITKRGQNVTFRCDPISEHNRLYWYRQTLGQGPEFLTYFQNEAQLEKSRLLSDRFSAERPKGSFSTLEIQRTEQGDSAMYLCASRHRAGTEAFFGQGTRLTVV.

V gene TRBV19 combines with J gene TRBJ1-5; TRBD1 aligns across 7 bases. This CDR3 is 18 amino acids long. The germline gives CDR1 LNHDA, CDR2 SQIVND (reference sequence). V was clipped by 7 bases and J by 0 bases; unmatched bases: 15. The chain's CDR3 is CASTRWAGGPYSNQPQHF. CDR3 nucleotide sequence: TGTGCCAGTACCCGATGGGCAGGGGGGCCTTATAGCAATCAGCCCCAGCATTTT.

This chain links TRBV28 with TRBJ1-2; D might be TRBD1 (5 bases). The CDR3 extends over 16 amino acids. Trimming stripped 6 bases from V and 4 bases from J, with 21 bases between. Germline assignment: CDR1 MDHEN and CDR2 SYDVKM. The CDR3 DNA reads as TGTGCCAGCAGCCCACAGGACCAGGGAAGGATCTATGGCTACACCTTC. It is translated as CASSPQDQGRIYGYTF.

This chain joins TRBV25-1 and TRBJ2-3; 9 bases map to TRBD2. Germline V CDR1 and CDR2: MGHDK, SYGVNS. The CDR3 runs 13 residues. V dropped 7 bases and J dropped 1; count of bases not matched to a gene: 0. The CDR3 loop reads CASTSGGTDTQYF. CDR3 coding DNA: TGTGCCAGCACTAGCGGGGGCACAGATACGCAGTATTTT.

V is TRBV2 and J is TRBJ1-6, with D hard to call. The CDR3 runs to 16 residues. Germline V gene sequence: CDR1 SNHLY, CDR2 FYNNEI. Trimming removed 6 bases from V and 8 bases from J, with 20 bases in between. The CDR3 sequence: CASRHPRTRRDSPLHF. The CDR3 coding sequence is TGTGCCAGCAGGCACCCGAGGACGCGGCGGGATTCACCCCTCCACTTT.

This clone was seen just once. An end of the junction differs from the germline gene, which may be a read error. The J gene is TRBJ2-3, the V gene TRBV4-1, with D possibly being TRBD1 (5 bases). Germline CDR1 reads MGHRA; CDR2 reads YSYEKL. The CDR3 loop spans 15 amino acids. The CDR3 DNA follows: TGCGCCAGCAGCCAAGGACTCCATAGCACAGGTACGCAGTATTTT. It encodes CASSQGLHSTGTQYF.

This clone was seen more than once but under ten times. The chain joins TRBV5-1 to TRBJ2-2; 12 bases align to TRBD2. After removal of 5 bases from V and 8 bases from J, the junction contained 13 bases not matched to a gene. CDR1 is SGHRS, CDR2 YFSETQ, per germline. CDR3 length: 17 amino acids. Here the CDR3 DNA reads TGCGCCAGCAGTTCTGGACTAGCGGGACCGTCTGGAGGGGAGCTGTTTTTT. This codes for CASSSGLAGPSGGELFF.

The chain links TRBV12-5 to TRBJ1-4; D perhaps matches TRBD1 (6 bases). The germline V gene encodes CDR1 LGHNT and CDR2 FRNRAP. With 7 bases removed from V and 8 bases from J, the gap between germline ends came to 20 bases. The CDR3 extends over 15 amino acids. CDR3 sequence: CASASGRAGEEKLFF. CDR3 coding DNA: TGTGCTAGTGCTAGCGGGAGGGCAGGGGAAGAAAAACTGTTTTTT.

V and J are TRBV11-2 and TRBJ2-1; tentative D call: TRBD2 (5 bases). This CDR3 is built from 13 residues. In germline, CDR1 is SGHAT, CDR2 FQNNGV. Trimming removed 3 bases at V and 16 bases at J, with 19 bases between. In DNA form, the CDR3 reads TGTGCCAGCAGCTTGAGTCAGCGGACGATTTACTTCTTC. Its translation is CASSLSQRTIYFF.

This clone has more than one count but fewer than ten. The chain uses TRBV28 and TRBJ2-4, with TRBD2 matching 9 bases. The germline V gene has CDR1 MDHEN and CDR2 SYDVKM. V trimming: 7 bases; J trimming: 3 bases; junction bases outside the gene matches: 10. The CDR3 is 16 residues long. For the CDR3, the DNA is TGTGCCAGCAATCGACTAGCGGCCGCTCTCAAAAACATTCAGTACTTC. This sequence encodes CASNRLAAALKNIQYF. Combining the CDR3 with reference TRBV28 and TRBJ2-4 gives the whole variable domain DVKVTQSSRYLVKRTGEKVFLECVQDMDHENMFWYRQDPGLGLRLIYFSYDVKMKEKGDIPEGYSVSREKKERFSLILESASTNQTSMYLCASNRLAAALKNIQYFGAGTRLSVL.

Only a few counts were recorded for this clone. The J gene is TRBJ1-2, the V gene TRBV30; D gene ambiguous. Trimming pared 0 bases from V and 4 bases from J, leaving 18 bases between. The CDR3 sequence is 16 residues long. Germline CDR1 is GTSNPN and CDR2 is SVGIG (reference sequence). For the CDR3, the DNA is TGTGCCTGGAGTGTATCACTAAGCTGGTCTGGCTATGGCTACACCTTC. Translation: CAWSVSLSWSGYGYTF.

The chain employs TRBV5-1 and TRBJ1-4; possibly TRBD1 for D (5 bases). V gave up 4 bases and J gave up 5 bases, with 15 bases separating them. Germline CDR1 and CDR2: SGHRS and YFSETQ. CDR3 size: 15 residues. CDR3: CASSPQGDRNEKLFF. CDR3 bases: TGCGCCAGCAGCCCGCAGGGTGATCGGAATGAAAAACTGTTTTTT.

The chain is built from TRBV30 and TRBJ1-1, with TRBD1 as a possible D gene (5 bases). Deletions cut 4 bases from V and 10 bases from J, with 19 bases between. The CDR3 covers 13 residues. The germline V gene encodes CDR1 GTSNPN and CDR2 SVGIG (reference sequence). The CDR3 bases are TGTGCCTGGAAGGCCCCTCCGGGGGTCGTAGCTTTCTTT. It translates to CAWKAPPGVVAFF.

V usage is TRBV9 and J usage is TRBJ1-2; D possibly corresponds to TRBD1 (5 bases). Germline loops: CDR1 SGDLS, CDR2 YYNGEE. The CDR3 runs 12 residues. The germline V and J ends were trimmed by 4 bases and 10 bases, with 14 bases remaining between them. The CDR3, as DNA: TGTGCCAGCAGCCCGGGGGGTATAGACTACACCTTC. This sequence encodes CASSPGGIDYTF.

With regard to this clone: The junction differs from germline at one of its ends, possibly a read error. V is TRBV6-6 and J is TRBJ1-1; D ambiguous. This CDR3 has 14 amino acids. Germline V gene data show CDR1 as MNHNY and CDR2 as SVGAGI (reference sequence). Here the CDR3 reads CASSYTAGNAEAFF. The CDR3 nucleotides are TGTGCCAGCAGTTACACCGCGGGGAACGCTGAAGCTTTCTTT.

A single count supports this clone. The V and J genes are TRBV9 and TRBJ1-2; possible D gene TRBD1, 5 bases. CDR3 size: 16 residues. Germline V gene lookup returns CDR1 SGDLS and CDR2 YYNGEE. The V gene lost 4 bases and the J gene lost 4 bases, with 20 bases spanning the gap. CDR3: CASSYGRGVGAYGYTF. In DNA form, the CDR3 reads TGTGCCAGCAGCTATGGACGGGGGGTCGGGGCCTATGGCTACACCTTC. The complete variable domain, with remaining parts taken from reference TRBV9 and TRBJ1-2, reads DSGVTQTPKHLITATGQRVTLRCSPRSGDLSVYWYQQSLDQGLQFLIQYYNGEERAKGNILERFSAQQFPDLHSELNLSSLELGDSALYFCASSYGRGVGAYGYTFGSGTRLTVV.

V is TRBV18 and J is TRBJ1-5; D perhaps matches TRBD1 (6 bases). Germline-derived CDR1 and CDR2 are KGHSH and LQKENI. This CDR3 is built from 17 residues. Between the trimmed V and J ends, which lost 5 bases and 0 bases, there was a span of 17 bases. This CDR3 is CASSSTGTTYSNQPQHF. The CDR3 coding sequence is TGTGCCAGCTCAAGCACCGGGACAACCTATAGCAATCAGCCCCAGCATTTT.

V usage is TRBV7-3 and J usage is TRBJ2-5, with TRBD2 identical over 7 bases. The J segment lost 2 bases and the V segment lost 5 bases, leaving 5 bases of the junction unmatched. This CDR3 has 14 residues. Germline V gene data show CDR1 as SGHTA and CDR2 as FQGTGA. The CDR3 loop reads CASSENGGQETQYF. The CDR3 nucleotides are TGTGCCAGCAGCGAAAACGGGGGGCAAGAGACCCAGTACTTC. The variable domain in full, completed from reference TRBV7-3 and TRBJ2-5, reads GAGVSQTPSNKVTEKGKYVELRCDPISGHTALYWYRQSLGQGPEFLIYFQGTGAADDSGLPNDRFFAVRPEGSVSTLKIQRTERGDSAVYLCASSENGGQETQYFGPGTRLLVL.

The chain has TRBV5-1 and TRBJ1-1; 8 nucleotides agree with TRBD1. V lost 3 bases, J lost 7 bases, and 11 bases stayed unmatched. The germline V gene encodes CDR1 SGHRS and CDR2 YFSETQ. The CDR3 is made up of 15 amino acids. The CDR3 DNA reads TGCGCCAGCAGCTGGCAGGGGGCCAAGATCTATGAAGCTTTCTTT. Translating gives CASSWQGAKIYEAFF.

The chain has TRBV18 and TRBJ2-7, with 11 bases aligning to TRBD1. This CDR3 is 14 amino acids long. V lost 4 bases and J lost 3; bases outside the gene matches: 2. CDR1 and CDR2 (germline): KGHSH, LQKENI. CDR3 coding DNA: TGTGCCAGCTCACGGGGACAGGGGGACTACGAGCAGTACTTC. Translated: CASSRGQGDYEQYF.

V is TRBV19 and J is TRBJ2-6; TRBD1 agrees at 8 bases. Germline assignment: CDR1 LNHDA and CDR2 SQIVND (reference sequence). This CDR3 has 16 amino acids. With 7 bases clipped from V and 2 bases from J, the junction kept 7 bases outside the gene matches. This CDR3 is CASNLAGGAGANVLTF. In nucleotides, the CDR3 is TGTGCCAGTAACCTCGCAGGGGGCGCTGGGGCCAACGTCCTGACTTTC.

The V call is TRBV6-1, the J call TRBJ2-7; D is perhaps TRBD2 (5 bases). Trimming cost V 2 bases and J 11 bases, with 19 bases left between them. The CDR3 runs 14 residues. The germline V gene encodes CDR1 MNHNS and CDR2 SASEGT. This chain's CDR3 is CASSETGSPIGEYF. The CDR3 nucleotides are TGTGCCAGCAGTGAAACGGGGTCACCTATCGGGGAGTACTTC.

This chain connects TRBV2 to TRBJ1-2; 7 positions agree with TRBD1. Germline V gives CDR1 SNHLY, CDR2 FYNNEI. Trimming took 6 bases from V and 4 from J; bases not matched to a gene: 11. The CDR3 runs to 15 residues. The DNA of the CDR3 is TGTGCCAGCAGATTACCCGGGACAGCGATCTATGGCTACACCTTC. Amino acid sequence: CASRLPGTAIYGYTF.